Sequencing of this TCR beta chain was carried out in a study of Graves' ophthalmopathy and Graves' hyperthyroidism. The study, taken as a whole, reports: It was with approximately 70% sensitivity and about 72% specificity that the model predicted ophthalmopathy progression.

This clonotype was observed a few times. The antigen is not known. From germline, CDR1 is SGHAT and CDR2 FQNNGV. V lost 5 bases and J lost 1, with 12 bases in between. The CDR3 sequence is 14 residues long. Ophthalmopathic donors had moderate-to-severe activity, CAS ≥3 and NOSPECS ≥4, with disease that had lasted under 3 months. RNA transcripts were the source from which TCR beta CDR3 regions were amplified. RT-PCR with HTBI primers came first, then second-round multiplex PCR. TCRdb processed the multiplex PCR reads anew with MiXCR; each CDR3 protein has one entry. The sample holds about 740,000 distinct CDR3 sequences; 35% to 50% are singletons and the top ten take 40% to 45%.

This TCR came from an adult man with Graves' ophthalmopathy. Sequencing was done on a sample of peripheral blood. The chain uses TRBV11-2 and TRBJ2-7; weak D call: TRBD2 (5 bases). The CDR3 loop reads CASSAEGFSYEQYF. The CDR3 coding sequence is TGTGCCAGCAGCGCCGAGGGTTTTTCCTACGAGCAGTACTTC.